The 18 T cell receptor beta chains below all came from one sample that was sequenced in a study of OX40 agonist ivuxolimab in advanced cancers. Profiling relied on immunoSEQ multiplex PCR, and the TCRdb table lists in-frame clones only, not all of them. Among tens of thousands of clones listed, around 88% were seen once. This specimen was CD4+ or CD8+ T cells sorted from blood, taken in a trial of the OX40 agonist ivuxolimab. The source of these receptors is an adult with an advanced solid tumor such as melanoma, head and neck, liver or kidney cancer.

The gene calls are TRBV11-3 and TRBJ2-3; D not resolved. CDR3 length equals 14 residues. The germline V gene has CDR1 SGHNT and CDR2 YENEEA. V lost 5 bases and J lost 0, with 9 bases in between. The CDR3 DNA follows: TGTGCCAGCAGCGAAGGCGTCAGCACAGATACGCAGTATTTT. It translates to CASSEGVSTDTQYF.

This CDR3 is CASSLAPESSYNEQFF. The CDR3 bases are TGTGCCAGCAGCTTAGCTCCGGAGAGCTCCTACAATGAGCAGTTCTTC. This rearrangement joins TRBV7-3 to TRBJ2-1; no clear D. Germline CDR1 and CDR2: SGHTA and FQGTGA. Between the trimmed V and J ends, which lost 2 bases and 0 bases, there was a span of 11 bases. The CDR3 has 16 amino acids.

The chain links TRBV29-1 to TRBJ2-6; the D gene is possibly TRBD1 (5 bases). The CDR3 loop spans 13 amino acids. Germline values: CDR1 SQVTM, CDR2 ANQGSEA. Between the trimmed V and J ends, which lost 8 bases and 0 bases, there was a span of 8 bases. CDR3 sequence: CSITGSGANVLTF. CDR3 sequence (DNA): TGCAGCATAACAGGCTCTGGGGCCAACGTCCTGACTTTC.

The V gene is TRBV7-8, the J gene TRBJ1-5; 10 bases match TRBD1. Per germline, CDR1 SGHVS and CDR2 FQNEAQ. V was pared by 1 base and J by 5 bases, with 2 bases of the junction left unmatched. The CDR3 has 15 amino acids. CDR3 sequence reads: CASSLGGQGDQPQHF. Written as DNA, the CDR3 is TGTGCCAGCAGCTTAGGAGGACAGGGGGATCAGCCCCAGCATTTT.

V gene TRBV27 combines with J gene TRBJ1-5; possible D gene TRBD1, 6 bases. The V end was cut by 6 bases, the J end by 0 bases, with 12 bases between. This CDR3 has 15 residues. The germline CDR1 and CDR2 sequences are MNHEY and SMNVEV (reference sequence). CDR3 coding DNA: TGTGCCAGCAGCGACAGGCCAACTAGCAATCAGCCCCAGCATTTT. Translated, it gives CASSDRPTSNQPQHF.

The rearrangement uses TRBV5-1 and TRBJ2-2; D may correspond to TRBD1 or TRBD2 (5 bases each). Deletions cut 4 bases from V and 0 bases from J, with 10 bases between. The V gene's germline CDR1 is SGHRS and CDR2 YFSETQ. The CDR3 consists of 15 residues. The CDR3 DNA sequence: TGCGCCAGCAGCCTAGGGACGTCGAACACCGGGGAGCTGTTTTTT. Encoded protein: CASSLGTSNTGELFF.

In this sample, this clone turned up a few times. The chain is built from TRBV15 and TRBJ2-1; TRBD2 matches 12 bases. Germline CDR1 reads LNHNV; CDR2 reads YYDKDF (reference sequence). The V segment lost 0 bases and the J segment 10 bases; nucleotides outside the gene matches: 10. The CDR3 consists of 17 residues. CDR3 DNA: TGTGCCACCAGCAGAGATGTCCGGACTAGCGGGGTCGGGGAGCAGTTCTTC. Amino acid sequence: CATSRDVRTSGVGEQFF.

The rearrangement links TRBV7-9 to TRBJ2-7; TRBD2 matches at 7 bases. The CDR3 consists of 15 residues. Unmatched junction bases numbered 9, after V lost 0 bases and J lost 7 bases. Germline V gene data show CDR1 as SEHNR and CDR2 as FQNEAQ (reference sequence). The chain's CDR3 is CASSLAPPPGGEQYF. The CDR3 coding sequence is TGTGCCAGCAGCTTAGCTCCACCACCGGGAGGTGAGCAGTACTTC.

J is TRBJ2-2 and V is TRBV9; D unclear. This CDR3 region has 15 residues. Germline V lookup: CDR1 SGDLS, CDR2 YYNGEE. The V end lost 0 bases, the J end lost 4 bases, and 10 bases lay between the germline ends. CDR3 nucleotide sequence: TGTGCCAGCAGCGTAGGACAACGGGCCACCGGGGAGCTGTTTTTT. Its protein product is CASSVGQRATGELFF.

In its sample, this clone was seen a few times. This rearrangement joins TRBV7-9 to TRBJ2-5; D may match TRBD1 or TRBD2 (5 bases each). The CDR3 contains 16 residues. The germline V and J ends were trimmed by 0 bases and 5 bases, with 16 bases remaining between them. The germline CDR1 and CDR2 sequences are SEHNR and FQNEAQ (reference sequence). The CDR3 coding sequence is TGTGCCAGCAGCTTAGCCGGGACCCCGGATCGGGAGACCCAGTACTTC. Residues: CASSLAGTPDRETQYF.

The genes are TRBV18 and TRBJ1-4, with TRBD1 as a possible D gene (6 bases). Looked up from germline, CDR1 is KGHSH and CDR2 is LQKENI. Trimming removed 4 bases at V and 5 bases at J, with 11 bases between. The CDR3 is 14 residues long. The CDR3 DNA reads TGTGCCAGCTCACTGGACAGAGCAAATGAAAAACTGTTTTTT. Translating gives CASSLDRANEKLFF.

This chain uses TRBV5-1 with TRBJ2-3; the match to TRBD2 covers 9 bases. This CDR3 is built from 16 residues. The ends lost 4 bases at V and 0 bases at J; junction bases unmatched: 6. The germline V gene has CDR1 SGHRS and CDR2 YFSETQ. The CDR3 is CASSAGLATSTDTQYF. CDR3 DNA: TGCGCCAGCAGCGCCGGACTAGCGACTAGCACAGATACGCAGTATTTT.

The rearrangement uses TRBV4-1 and TRBJ1-1, with no clear D. Germline assignment: CDR1 MGHRA and CDR2 YSYEKL. Deletions cut 0 bases from V and 0 bases from J, with 5 bases between. The CDR3 spans 14 residues. CDR3 nucleotide sequence: TGCGCCAGCAGCCAAGAAGGGCTGAACACTGAAGCTTTCTTT. Residues: CASSQEGLNTEAFF.

This sequence joins TRBV2 and TRBJ2-5; 8 nucleotides match TRBD1. Germline-derived CDR1 and CDR2 are SNHLY and FYNNEI. Trimming took 6 bases from V and 5 from J; bases not matched to a gene: 5. The CDR3 has 13 residues. The CDR3 DNA reads TGTGCCAGCAGGCCCACAGGGGGGGAGACCCAGTACTTC. It translates to CASRPTGGETQYF.

The V call is TRBV30, the J call TRBJ1-6; D gene unclear. The CDR3 is 12 residues long. The germline V gene encodes CDR1 GTSNPN and CDR2 SVGIG (reference sequence). Trimming removed 5 bases from V and 14 bases from J, with 16 bases in between. Here the CDR3 reads CAWGSSGPTLHF. The CDR3 DNA reads as TGTGCCTGGGGCTCCTCAGGACCCACCCTCCACTTT.

The chain is built from TRBV4-2 and TRBJ2-2, with D perhaps matching TRBD1 or TRBD2 (6 bases each). CDR3 length: 17 residues. Germline V lookup: CDR1 LGHNA, CDR2 YNFKEQ. V was pared by 2 bases and J by 0 bases, with 13 bases between. CDR3 region: CASSQPQGRPNTGELFF. DNA for the CDR3: TGTGCCAGCAGCCAACCGCAGGGGAGGCCGAACACCGGGGAGCTGTTTTTT.

This clone has only one observation. V usage is TRBV5-1 and J usage is TRBJ2-5; possibly TRBD2 for D (6 bases). Trimming stripped 4 bases from V and 7 bases from J, with 14 bases between. The CDR3 length is 13 residues. The germline V gene encodes CDR1 SGHRS and CDR2 YFSETQ. The CDR3 DNA reads as TGCGCCAGCAGCACAGGACCCGGGGGGACCCAGTACTTC. It is translated as CASSTGPGGTQYF.

This chain connects TRBV5-1 to TRBJ2-6; TRBD1 might be the D (6 bases). Germline V CDR1 and CDR2: SGHRS, YFSETQ. The length of the CDR3 is 18 residues. The V and J ends lost 0 bases and 0 bases respectively, with 13 bases between them. The CDR3: CASSLAGQFFSGANVLTF. CDR3 DNA: TGCGCCAGCAGCTTGGCCGGACAGTTCTTCTCTGGGGCCAACGTCCTGACTTTC.